This entry lists 27 T cell receptor beta chains sequenced from one sample in a study of radiation and T cells in renal cell carcinoma. Time point reported: blood 2 weeks post-SBRT. Indicated treatment: 15 Gy SBRT to primary tumor, nephrectomy 4 weeks later. Assay used: immunoSEQ multiplex PCR; TCRdb lists only in-frame clones, some missing. This sample yields 120,000 or so clones, of which 85% to 90% are seen a single time; almost 6% belongs to the top ten. The sample in question was blood, obtained from a patient whose treatment included radiotherapy and nephrectomy. These receptors all stem from a woman in her 70s with renal cell carcinoma.

The chain couples TRBV4-2 to TRBJ1-2; 7 nucleotides agree with TRBD1. The germline V gene encodes CDR1 LGHNA and CDR2 YNFKEQ. The CDR3 consists of 17 residues. V lost 4 bases and J lost 0; bases outside the gene matches: 11. For the CDR3, the DNA is TGTGCCAGCAGCCTGAACGCGGGACAGACCACTAACTATGGCTACACCTTC. It encodes CASSLNAGQTTNYGYTF.

V gene TRBV9 combines with J gene TRBJ2-2; D is undetermined. Trimming cost V 0 bases and J 6 bases, with 9 bases left between them. The CDR3 loop spans 14 amino acids. The germline CDR1 and CDR2 sequences are SGDLS and YYNGEE. The CDR3 spells CASSVALGAGELFF. Here the CDR3 DNA reads TGTGCCAGCAGCGTAGCTCTTGGTGCCGGGGAGCTGTTTTTT.

The chain links TRBV5-4 to TRBJ2-3; the match to TRBD2 covers 9 bases. Germline V gives CDR1 SGHNT, CDR2 YYREEE (reference sequence). This CDR3 has 18 amino acids. J gave up 8 bases and V 3 bases, and 19 bases lay outside the gene matches. CDR3 loop: CASSSEIRAGGLEGTQYF. Here the CDR3 DNA reads TGTGCCAGCAGCTCAGAAATACGAGCGGGGGGACTCGAGGGTACGCAGTATTTT.

The chain carries TRBV7-2 and TRBJ1-3; TRBD1 aligns across 8 bases. Germline V CDR1 and CDR2: SGHTA, FQGNSA. This CDR3 has 15 amino acids. V dropped 5 bases and J dropped 4; count of bases not matched to a gene: 7. The CDR3 DNA reads TGTGCCAGCAGCATTGGACAGGGTGGGGGAAACACCATATATTTT. It translates to CASSIGQGGGNTIYF.

The J gene is TRBJ2-3, the V gene TRBV18, with D unclear. The CDR3 is 13 amino acids. CDR1 KGHSH and CDR2 LQKENI come from the germline V gene. The V and J ends lost 2 bases and 8 bases respectively, with 11 bases between them. The DNA for the CDR3 is TGTGCCAGCTCACCAAGTTCGGTTAGTACGCAGTATTTT. As protein: CASSPSSVSTQYF.

This chain links TRBV6-1 with TRBJ1-3; tentative D call: TRBD1 (5 bases). There are 14 residues in the CDR3. Trimming left V 6 bases short and J 0 bases short, with 9 bases between. In germline, CDR1 is MNHNS, CDR2 SASEGT. The CDR3 sequence is CASRRGSSGNTIYF. The CDR3 DNA follows: TGTGCCAGCAGGAGGGGCAGCTCTGGAAACACCATATATTTT.

This chain links TRBV28 with TRBJ1-1; D is unclear. Germline V gene sequence: CDR1 MDHEN, CDR2 SYDVKM. V was cut by 6 bases and J by 10 bases, with 15 bases left in between. The CDR3 sequence is 12 residues long. The CDR3 sequence: CASSPPNLGAFF. CDR3 bases: TGTGCCAGCAGCCCCCCAAATTTGGGAGCTTTCTTT. Together with reference TRBV28 and TRBJ1-1, the CDR3 gives the full variable domain: DVKVTQSSRYLVKRTGEKVFLECVQDMDHENMFWYRQDPGLGLRLIYFSYDVKMKEKGDIPEGYSVSREKKERFSLILESASTNQTSMYLCASSPPNLGAFFGQGTRLTVV.

This chain links TRBV2 with TRBJ1-1; D might be TRBD1 (6 bases). The CDR3 consists of 15 residues. V was trimmed by 7 bases and J by 0 bases, leaving 15 bases between them. CDR1 is SNHLY and CDR2 is FYNNEI in the germline V gene. CDR3 DNA: TGTGCCAGCATCCCGACGGGGGCTTTGAACACTGAAGCTTTCTTT. It yields the protein CASIPTGALNTEAFF.

This chain connects TRBV25-1 to TRBJ1-3; a weak D match, TRBD1 (5 bases). The CDR3 loop spans 14 amino acids. The germline V and J ends were trimmed by 1 base and 4 bases, with 8 bases remaining between them. CDR1 and CDR2 (germline): MGHDK, SYGVNS. This CDR3 is CASSESGSGNTIYF. The CDR3 region has the DNA TGTGCCAGCAGTGAATCAGGGTCCGGAAACACCATATATTTT.

The CDR3 DNA reads as TGTGCCAGCAGTGCCTCCGGGACAGGAGTTGCAGATACGCAGTATTTT. Translating it yields CASSASGTGVADTQYF. V and J are TRBV25-1 and TRBJ2-3; TRBD1 matches at 8 bases. Germline trimming cut 4 bases from V and 4 bases from J; bases unmatched to any gene: 10. The germline gives CDR1 MGHDK, CDR2 SYGVNS. The CDR3 is made up of 16 amino acids.

Worth noting for this clone: Relative to the germline gene, one junction end is altered; a read error may explain this. The V call is TRBV10-3, the J call TRBJ1-6, with TRBD1 as a possible D gene (5 bases). The CDR3 consists of 16 residues. Per germline, CDR1 ENHRY and CDR2 SYGVKD. The CDR3 DNA is TGTGCCATCAGTGACCCATCTGGGACCTACAATTCACCCCTCCACTTT. Its protein is CAISDPSGTYNSPLHF.

The rearrangement links TRBV2 to TRBJ1-6; possible D gene TRBD1, 5 bases. The germline CDR1 and CDR2 sequences are SNHLY and FYNNEI. The CDR3 contains 14 residues. Trimming left V 7 bases short and J 8 bases short, with 15 bases between. CDR3 amino acids: CASIEATAYSPLHF. The CDR3 DNA sequence: TGTGCCAGCATCGAAGCGACAGCTTATTCACCCCTCCACTTT.

The chain has TRBV4-3 and TRBJ1-6; weak D call: TRBD1 (6 bases). The V end lost 2 bases, the J end lost 8 bases, and 13 bases lay between the germline ends. CDR1 and CDR2 from the germline V gene are LGHNA and YSLEER. The CDR3 runs 15 residues. CDR3 sequence (DNA): TGCGCCAGCAGCCAAATGATGGACAGTGATTCACCCCTCCACTTT. Translation gives CASSQMMDSDSPLHF.

The gene calls are TRBV5-5 and TRBJ2-2, with a weak D call TRBD1 (5 bases). CDR3 length: 16 amino acids. V was shortened by 0 bases and J by 1 base, with 10 bases between the two germline ends. CDR1 and CDR2 from the germline V gene are SGHKS and YYEKEE (reference sequence). CDR3 in amino acids: CASSLAVGRNTGELFF. CDR3 nucleotide sequence: TGTGCCAGCAGCTTGGCCGTGGGGCGGAACACCGGGGAGCTGTTTTTT.

This sequence joins TRBV10-2 and TRBJ2-5; a weak D match, TRBD2 (7 bases). The germline V gene has CDR1 WSHSY and CDR2 SAAADI. CDR3 length: 15 residues. The germline V and J ends were trimmed by 4 bases and 5 bases, with 17 bases remaining between them. CDR3 DNA sequence: TGCGCCAGCAGTGCCTGGACAAAGGGGGGGGAGACCCAGTACTTC. It yields the protein CASSAWTKGGETQYF.

The V call is TRBV18, the J call TRBJ2-2; the match to TRBD1 covers 8 bases. Losses at the gene ends were 6 bases for V and 4 bases for J; bases not matched to a gene: 7. The CDR3 is 15 amino acids. Germline V CDR1 and CDR2: KGHSH, LQKENI. The CDR3 sequence is CASSTGQGGTGELFF. DNA for the CDR3: TGTGCCAGCTCCACCGGACAGGGTGGCACCGGGGAGCTGTTTTTT.

The CDR3 loop reads CASTLGGTDTQYF. Here the CDR3 DNA reads TGTGCCAGCACCCTCGGCGGCACAGATACGCAGTATTTT. This chain joins TRBV28 and TRBJ2-3; D is uncertain. V shed 7 bases and J shed 1 base, with 9 bases lying between them. CDR3 length: 13 amino acids. Germline V CDR1 and CDR2: MDHEN, SYDVKM.

In this sample, this clone turned up once. The V call is TRBV2, the J call TRBJ1-1, with D tentatively TRBD1 (5 bases). The CDR3 is 16 residues long. CDR1 and CDR2 from the germline V gene are SNHLY and FYNNEI. Trimming removed 6 bases from V and 0 bases from J, with 17 bases in between. DNA for the CDR3: TGTGCCAGCAGCGCGCGTAGACAGAATTTGAACACTGAAGCTTTCTTT. This translates into CASSARRQNLNTEAFF.

J is TRBJ1-1 and V is TRBV7-6; possibly TRBD1 for D (5 bases). CDR1 is SGHVS and CDR2 is FNYEAQ in the germline V gene. The CDR3 extends over 14 amino acids. Deletions cut 3 bases from V and 4 bases from J, with 12 bases between. This chain's CDR3 is CASSFSLGGTEAFF. The CDR3 coding sequence is TGTGCCAGCAGCTTCAGCCTTGGGGGCACTGAAGCTTTCTTT.

The chain combines TRBV5-1 with TRBJ2-7; D may match TRBD1 or TRBD2 (5 bases each). Trimming cost V 5 bases and J 1 base, with 10 bases left between them. The CDR3 extends over 13 amino acids. Looked up from germline, CDR1 is SGHRS and CDR2 is YFSETQ. DNA of the CDR3: TGCGCCAGCAGGACAGCGGCGTCCTACGAGCAGTACTTC. As protein: CASRTAASYEQYF.

CDR3 in amino acids: CASSDRNSGNTIYF. DNA for the CDR3: TGTGCCAGCAGTGATCGTAACTCTGGAAACACCATATATTTT. The chain links TRBV6-1 to TRBJ1-3, with unresolved D. CDR1 and CDR2 from the germline V gene are MNHNS and SASEGT. V dropped 3 bases and J dropped 0 bases, with 6 bases sitting between them. This CDR3 has 14 amino acids.

This chain uses TRBV4-2 with TRBJ1-2; the D is unclear. The CDR3 covers 14 residues. V lost 0 bases, J lost 7 bases, and 12 bases lay in between. From germline, CDR1 is LGHNA and CDR2 YNFKEQ. CDR3: CASSQDLGTGGYTF. The CDR3 DNA is TGTGCCAGCAGCCAAGATCTAGGAACGGGTGGCTACACCTTC.

V and J are TRBV6-1 and TRBJ2-3; 11 bases line up with TRBD2. CDR3 length equals 16 residues. Germline assignment: CDR1 MNHNS and CDR2 SASEGT. The ends lost 1 base at V and 3 bases at J; junction bases unmatched: 3. The DNA of the CDR3 is TGTGCCAGCAGTGAAGTTAGCGGGGGGGCAACAGATACGCAGTATTTT. This encodes CASSEVSGGATDTQYF.

This chain connects TRBV5-4 to TRBJ1-2, with 8 positions matching TRBD1. The CDR3 contains 15 residues. Per germline, CDR1 SGHNT and CDR2 YYREEE (reference sequence). Unmatched junction bases numbered 9, after V lost 4 bases and J lost 4 bases. The CDR3 nucleotides are TGTGCCAGCAGCGTACCCGGGACAGGCATCTATGGCTACACCTTC. Translation gives CASSVPGTGIYGYTF.

V gene TRBV18 combines with J gene TRBJ2-1; 7 bases match TRBD2. Germline CDR1 is KGHSH and CDR2 is LQKENI. Trimming removed 4 bases from V and 0 bases from J; junction bases left unmatched: 3. The CDR3 runs to 15 residues. The CDR3, as DNA: TGTGCCAGCTCACAGGGAGGGTCCTCCTACAATGAGCAGTTCTTC. Amino acids: CASSQGGSSYNEQFF.

This chain joins TRBV28 and TRBJ1-5, with D perhaps TRBD1 (6 bases). Trimming took off 7 bases at V and 2 bases at J, with 15 bases between the two ends. Germline CDR1 MDHEN, CDR2 SYDVKM. The CDR3 contains 15 residues. The CDR3: CASTHIQGRNQPQHF. CDR3 DNA sequence: TGTGCCAGCACCCACATACAGGGTCGCAATCAGCCCCAGCATTTT. Full variable domain (outside the CDR3, taken from reference TRBV28 and TRBJ1-5): DVKVTQSSRYLVKRTGEKVFLECVQDMDHENMFWYRQDPGLGLRLIYFSYDVKMKEKGDIPEGYSVSREKKERFSLILESASTNQTSMYLCASTHIQGRNQPQHFGDGTRLSIL.

This chain joins TRBV19 and TRBJ2-5; D might be TRBD2 (6 bases). The J call could be wrong; TRBJ2-7 is a better fit for the DNA end. Germline V lookup: CDR1 LNHDA, CDR2 SQIVND (reference sequence). The CDR3 covers 13 residues. DNA for the CDR3: TGTGCCAGTAGTACCGGGGGACTGTACGAGCAGTACTTC. It encodes CASSTGGLYEQYF.